One sample yielded the 20 T cell receptor beta chains listed below, sequenced in a study of T cell repertoires in cytomegalovirus infection. TCRdb re-analysed the reads in MiXCR, keeping a single row per CDR3 protein. The sample consists of hundreds of thousands of distinct CDR3 sequences, 9.6% of them appearing once. Sequencing was done on a sample of PBMCs. All receptors come from a human donor in good health (CMV status not recorded). Some clones in this sample may be carry-over from other donors' samples.

This clonotype was seen many times. The chain joins TRBV7-2 to TRBJ2-1; 11 bases match TRBD2. Germline values: CDR1 SGHTA, CDR2 FQGNSA. Germline trimming cut 2 bases from V and 4 bases from J; bases unmatched to any gene: 1. CDR3 size: 15 residues. In DNA form, the CDR3 reads TGTGCCAGCAGCTTACTAGCGGGGGGATACAATGAGCAGTTCTTC. Its translation: CASSLLAGGYNEQFF.

This clonotype was counted at least ten times. CDR3 residues: CSARDSGVLTGELFF. CDR3 sequence (DNA): TGCAGTGCTAGGGACTCAGGGGTCCTCACCGGGGAGCTGTTTTTT. The rearrangement links TRBV20-1 to TRBJ2-2; possibly TRBD1 for D (6 bases). The CDR3 sequence is 15 residues long. The germline gives CDR1 DFQATT, CDR2 SNEGSKA (reference sequence). Trimming removed 3 bases from V and 4 bases from J, with 15 bases in between.

Many counts were recorded for this clonotype. V is TRBV29-1 and J is TRBJ2-5, with D perhaps TRBD1 (6 bases). Germline values: CDR1 SQVTM, CDR2 ANQGSEA. Trimming cost V 1 base and J 5 bases, with 11 bases left between them. The CDR3 length is 13 residues. CDR3 protein: CSVEGLGGETQYF. CDR3 DNA: TGCAGCGTTGAAGGTTTAGGGGGTGAGACCCAGTACTTC.

This clonotype was seen repeatedly, ten times or more. The rearrangement uses TRBV2 and TRBJ1-2; D call uncertain. CDR3 length: 11 amino acids. Trimming removed 10 bases from V and 1 base from J, with 7 bases in between. From germline, CDR1 is SNHLY and CDR2 FYNNEI. The CDR3 DNA sequence: TGTGCCACCGGGAGTAACTATGGCTACACCTTC. Translating it yields CATGSNYGYTF.

This clonotype was counted ten times or more. The V and J genes are TRBV23-1 and TRBJ2-5; TRBD1 matches 9 bases. TRBV23-1 carries the ORF label, with uncertain function. The CDR3 sequence is 17 residues long. V shed 3 bases, J shed 6 bases, and the junction held 14 bases outside the gene matches. The CDR3 DNA sequence: TGCGCCAGCAGTCAGCGCCACTCCGGGACAGGGCGCAAGACCCAGTACTTC. Translation: CASSQRHSGTGRKTQYF.

This clonotype showed up many times. The gene calls are TRBV4-2 and TRBJ2-5; the D gene is possibly TRBD2 (5 bases). Per the germline V gene, CDR1 is LGHNA and CDR2 is YNFKEQ. Trimming shortened V by 3 bases and J by 4 bases, and 9 bases separated the two germline ends. The CDR3 sequence is 13 residues long. CDR3 in DNA: TGTGCCAGCAGCCAGGGAGAGGGAGAGACCCAGTACTTC. Protein: CASSQGEGETQYF.

This clonotype was counted ten times or more. The chain recombines TRBV12-3 or TRBV12-4 with TRBJ1-2, with 7 bases fitting TRBD1. The CDR3 consists of 14 residues. V lost 5 bases and J lost 7; bases outside the gene matches: 10. The CDR3 protein is CASSPGQLFAGYTF. The CDR3 DNA follows: TGTGCCAGCAGTCCGGGACAGTTGTTTGCTGGCTACACCTTC.

In its sample, this clonotype was seen a few times. The CDR3 region has the DNA TGTGCCAGCAGTCCTCCTCATGGGGCCTACGAGCAGTACGTC. Encoded protein: CASSPPHGAYEQYV. J is TRBJ2-7 and V is TRBV28; D ambiguous. Per germline, CDR1 MDHEN and CDR2 SYDVKM. The CDR3 sequence is 14 residues long. The V end was cut by 5 bases, the J end by 2 bases, with 13 bases between.

V is TRBV12-3 or TRBV12-4 and J is TRBJ2-1, with 8 bases aligning to TRBD1. The CDR3 totals 17 residues. Losses at the gene ends were 5 bases for V and 3 bases for J; bases not matched to a gene: 12. CDR3 bases: TGTGCCAGCAGTCCCTCAGGGGGCTTACCCATCTACAATGAGCAGTTCTTC. Its protein is CASSPSGGLPIYNEQFF.

This clonotype was seen repeatedly, ten times or more. Relative to the germline gene, one junction end is altered; a read error may explain this. CDR3 region: CASSPKRPYEDSPLF. The CDR3 region has the DNA TGTGCCAGCAGCCCTAAAAGACCATACGAGGACAGTCCCCTTTTT. The chain recombines TRBV7-9 with TRBJ2-3, with D possibly matching TRBD1 (6 bases). The CDR3 is 15 amino acids. Per germline, CDR1 SEHNR and CDR2 FQNEAQ (reference sequence).

This sequence joins TRBV20-1 and TRBJ1-5; TRBD1 matches 8 bases. The CDR3 spans 14 residues. V was pared by 0 bases and J by 5 bases, with 3 bases of the junction left unmatched. CDR1 DFQATT and CDR2 SNEGSKA come from the germline V gene (reference sequence). The CDR3 loop reads CSARDGTGYQPQHF. As DNA, the CDR3 is TGCAGTGCTAGAGATGGGACAGGCTATCAGCCCCAGCATTTT.

This clonotype was picked up many times. The chain links TRBV6-1 to TRBJ2-3, with 9 bases identical to TRBD1. V lost 6 bases and J lost 6; bases outside the gene matches: 7. The CDR3 totals 14 residues. The V gene's germline CDR1 is MNHNS and CDR2 SASEGT. CDR3 in amino acids: CASSRTGEADTQYF. The CDR3 region has the DNA TGTGCCAGCAGCAGGACAGGGGAAGCGGATACGCAGTATTTT.

This clonotype appeared many times. The chain recombines TRBV7-2 with TRBJ2-3; tentative D call: TRBD2 (5 bases). V lost 5 bases and J lost 0, with 12 bases in between. CDR1 SGHTA and CDR2 FQGNSA come from the germline V gene. This CDR3 comprises 15 residues. The CDR3 nucleotides are TGTGCCAGCAGCCCGGGGATCTCTAGCACAGATACGCAGTATTTT. This translates into CASSPGISSTDTQYF.

The table lists this clonotype with many counts. The chain has TRBV5-1 and TRBJ2-1; D gene ambiguous. Trimming took 0 bases from V and 9 from J, leaving 19 bases between them. The CDR3 consists of 16 residues. CDR1 is SGHRS and CDR2 is YFSETQ in the germline V gene. CDR3 region: CASSLDPGPPGGEQFF. The CDR3 nucleotides are TGCGCCAGCAGCTTGGACCCCGGGCCGCCGGGCGGTGAGCAGTTCTTC.

This clonotype was detected many times. This chain connects TRBV5-1 to TRBJ1-2; 7 bases line up with TRBD1. The CDR3 runs to 14 residues. Per the germline V gene, CDR1 is SGHRS and CDR2 is YFSETQ. V gave up 4 bases and J gave up 7 bases; unmatched junction bases: 10. The CDR3 spells CASSRDSPQGGYTF. The CDR3 DNA reads TGCGCCAGCAGCCGGGACAGCCCCCAGGGTGGCTACACCTTC.

Worth noting for this clonotype: Just one base apart from a much larger clone, this may be a read error. The chain employs TRBV29-1 and TRBJ1-2; D unresolved. CDR1 SQVTM and CDR2 ANQGSEA come from the germline V gene. Deletions cut 3 bases from V and 7 bases from J, with 9 bases between. This CDR3 spans 11 amino acids. The CDR3 DNA is TGCAGCGTTGATGCCCGGACTGGCTACACCTTC. Translated: CSVDARTGYTF.

This clonotype was seen ten or more times. The chain couples TRBV7-6 to TRBJ2-2; 14 nucleotides line up with TRBD2. Trimming cost V 5 bases and J 6 bases; bases outside gene matches: 5. The CDR3 loop spans 16 amino acids. In germline, CDR1 is SGHVS, CDR2 FNYEAQ. The chain's CDR3 is CASSVWTSGGSGELFF. DNA for the CDR3: TGTGCCAGCAGCGTCTGGACTAGCGGGGGGTCCGGGGAGCTGTTTTTT.

This clonotype has ten or more counts. The V call is TRBV28, the J call TRBJ2-1; 11 bases are a match to TRBD2. Unmatched junction bases numbered 6, after V lost 1 base and J lost 7 bases. The V gene's germline CDR1 is MDHEN and CDR2 SYDVKM. This CDR3 contains 16 residues. The CDR3: CASSLYSGGAHNEQFF. CDR3 bases: TGTGCCAGCAGTTTATATAGCGGGGGGGCGCATAATGAGCAGTTCTTC.

This clonotype was seen repeatedly, ten times or more. The V and J genes are TRBV20-1 and TRBJ2-3; D perhaps matches TRBD1 (6 bases). V dropped 4 bases and J dropped 2 bases, with 13 bases sitting between them. There are 14 residues in the CDR3. Germline V gene data show CDR1 as DFQATT and CDR2 as SNEGSKA (reference sequence). The CDR3 bases are TGCAGTGCTATAAGGCTGGGGGCCACAGATACGCAGTATTTT. It is translated as CSAIRLGATDTQYF.

This clonotype was seen at least ten times. The chain combines TRBV13 with TRBJ2-7; D gene ambiguous. CDR3 length: 13 residues. V lost 4 bases and J lost 3, with 10 bases in between. Germline lookup yields CDR1 PRHDT and CDR2 FYEKMQ (reference sequence). CDR3 protein: CASSSSNRYEQYV. In DNA, the CDR3 is TGTGCCAGCAGCTCGTCTAATCGCTACGAGCAGTACGTC.